Below are 8 T cell receptor beta chains sequenced from a single sample in a study of CD8+CD57+ T cells in acquired aplastic anemia. Patients selected for sequencing had displayed CD8+CD57+ cell expansion by flow cytometry. Profiling that covered TCR beta VDJ and CDR3 relied on genomic DNA as its template. TCRdb used MiXCR to reprocess the reads, holding one entry per CDR3 protein. The sample lists just over 150,000 distinct CDR3 sequences, about 50% seen once, with about 30% in the top ten. Sequencing used sorted CD4+, CD8+, or CD8+CD57+ T cells (not recorded which) from PBMCs. The receptors come from a human donor with aplastic anemia.

This chain joins TRBV2 and TRBJ2-5; 7 nucleotides align to TRBD2. J gave up 3 bases and V 10 bases, and 8 bases lay outside the gene matches. Germline V CDR1 and CDR2: SNHLY, FYNNEI. The length of the CDR3 is 13 residues. CDR3 nucleotides: TGTGCCACCGGTAGTGGGAGGGAAGAGACCCAGTACTTC. The encoded protein is CATGSGREETQYF.

The chain combines TRBV11-1 with TRBJ1-1, with TRBD1 as a possible D gene (5 bases). Trimming removed 5 bases from V and 3 bases from J, with 13 bases in between. The CDR3 is made up of 14 amino acids. Germline assignment: CDR1 SGHAT and CDR2 FQDESV (reference sequence). The CDR3 region is CASSADRRDTEAFF. Written as DNA, the CDR3 is TGTGCCAGCAGCGCCGACAGAAGGGACACTGAAGCTTTCTTT.

The chain employs TRBV20-1 and TRBJ1-1; no clear D. The V gene lost 1 base and the J gene lost 4 bases, with 7 bases spanning the gap. The CDR3 contains 12 residues. Germline loops: CDR1 DFQATT, CDR2 SNEGSKA (reference sequence). The CDR3 protein is CSARVGSTEAFF. The CDR3 coding sequence is TGCAGTGCTAGAGTAGGGAGCACTGAAGCTTTCTTT.

The J gene is TRBJ1-1, the V gene TRBV27; 8 bases are shared with TRBD1. The CDR3 has 14 residues. Looked up from germline, CDR1 is MNHEY and CDR2 is SMNVEV (reference sequence). Trimming took 8 bases from V and 0 from J; bases not matched to a gene: 5. In DNA, the CDR3 is TGTGCCAGCTCCGGACAGGGAATGAACACTGAAGCTTTCTTT. Its translation is CASSGQGMNTEAFF.

This rearrangement joins TRBV5-1 to TRBJ2-2; 8 nucleotides agree with TRBD2. The CDR3 covers 16 residues. With V trimmed by 4 bases and J by 0 bases, 5 bases remained unmatched. Germline V gene data show CDR1 as SGHRS and CDR2 as YFSETQ. CDR3 nucleotides: TGCGCCAGCAGCCCGACTAGCGCCGCGAACACCGGGGAGCTGTTTTTT. Translated, it gives CASSPTSAANTGELFF.

The CDR3: CAISEGGGTLVSYEQYF. CDR3 bases: TGTGCCATCAGTGAGGGGGGGGGCACCCTCGTCTCCTACGAGCAGTACTTC. The chain combines TRBV10-3 with TRBJ2-7; D may be TRBD2 (7 bases). The V gene's germline CDR1 is ENHRY and CDR2 SYGVKD. V was clipped by 2 bases and J by 0 bases, with 17 bases between them. CDR3 length: 17 residues.

The chain employs TRBV7-9 and TRBJ2-7; TRBD2 is a possible D gene (5 bases). From germline, CDR1 is SEHNR and CDR2 FQNEAQ (reference sequence). This CDR3 is built from 13 residues. Trimming shortened V by 5 bases and J by 5 bases, and 13 bases separated the two germline ends. In DNA, the CDR3 is TGTGCCAGCAGCAATGAGGGTCTAAACGAGCAGTACTTC. It yields the protein CASSNEGLNEQYF. The full variable domain, rest sourced from reference TRBV7-9 and TRBJ2-7, is DTGVSQNPRHKITKRGQNVTFRCDPISEHNRLYWYRQTLGQGPEFLTYFQNEAQLEKSRLLSDRFSAERPKGSFSTLEIQRTEQGDSAMYLCASSNEGLNEQYFGPGTRLTVT.

This clonotype was seen just once. The rearrangement joins TRBV7-9 to TRBJ2-2; no reliable D call. Trimming removed 4 bases at V and 4 bases at J, with 7 bases between. Germline values: CDR1 SEHNR, CDR2 FQNEAQ (reference sequence). The CDR3 has 13 amino acids. Here the CDR3 DNA reads TGTGCCAGCAGCTACAGACTCACCGGGGAGCTGTTTTTT. This sequence encodes CASSYRLTGELFF.